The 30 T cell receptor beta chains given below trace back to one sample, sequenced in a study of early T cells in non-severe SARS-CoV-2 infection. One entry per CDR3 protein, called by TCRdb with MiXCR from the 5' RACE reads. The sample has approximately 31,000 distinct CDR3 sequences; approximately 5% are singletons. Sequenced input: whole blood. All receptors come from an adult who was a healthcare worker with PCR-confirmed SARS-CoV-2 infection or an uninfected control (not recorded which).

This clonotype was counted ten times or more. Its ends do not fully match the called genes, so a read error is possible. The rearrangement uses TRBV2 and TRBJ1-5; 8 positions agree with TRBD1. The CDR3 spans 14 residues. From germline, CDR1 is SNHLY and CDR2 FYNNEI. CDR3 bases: TGTGCAAGCAAGAGGGGACAGGAAGGTCAGCCCCAGCATTTT. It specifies CASKRGQEGQPQHF.

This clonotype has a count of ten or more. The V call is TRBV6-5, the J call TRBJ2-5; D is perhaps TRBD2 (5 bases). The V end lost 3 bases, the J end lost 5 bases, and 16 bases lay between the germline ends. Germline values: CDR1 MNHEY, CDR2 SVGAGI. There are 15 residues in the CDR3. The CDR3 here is CASSYRPNGGETQYF. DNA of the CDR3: TGTGCCAGCAGTTATCGCCCCAACGGCGGGGAGACCCAGTACTTC.

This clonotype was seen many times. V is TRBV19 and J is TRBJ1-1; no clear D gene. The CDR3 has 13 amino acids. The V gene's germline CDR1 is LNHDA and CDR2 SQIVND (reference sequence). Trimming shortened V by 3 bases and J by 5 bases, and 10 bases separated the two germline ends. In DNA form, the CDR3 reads TGTGCCAGTAGTATCTCGGGGAAGACTGAAGCTTTCTTT. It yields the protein CASSISGKTEAFF.

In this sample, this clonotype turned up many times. In nucleotides, the CDR3 is TGTGCCAGCAGTGCGGGGACAGTGAATGAAAAACTGTTTTTT. Residues: CASSAGTVNEKLFF. The chain combines TRBV25-1 with TRBJ1-4; 7 bases map to TRBD1. The germline V gene encodes CDR1 MGHDK and CDR2 SYGVNS. V trimming: 4 bases; J trimming: 5 bases; junction bases outside the gene matches: 4. This CDR3 is built from 14 residues.

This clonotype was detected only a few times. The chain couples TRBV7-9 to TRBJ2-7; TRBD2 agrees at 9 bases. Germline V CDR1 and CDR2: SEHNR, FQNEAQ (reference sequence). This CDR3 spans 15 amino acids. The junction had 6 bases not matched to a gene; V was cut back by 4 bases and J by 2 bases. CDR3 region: CASSSSGETTYEQYF. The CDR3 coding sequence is TGTGCCAGCAGCTCTAGCGGGGAGACTACCTACGAGCAGTACTTC.

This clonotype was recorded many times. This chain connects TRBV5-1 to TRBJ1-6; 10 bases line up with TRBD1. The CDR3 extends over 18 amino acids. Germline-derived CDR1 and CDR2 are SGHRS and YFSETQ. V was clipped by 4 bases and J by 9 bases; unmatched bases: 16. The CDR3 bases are TGCGCCAGCAGCGAACTGGGGGCCGGGACAGGGGCGAGTTCACCCCTCCACTTT. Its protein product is CASSELGAGTGASSPLHF.

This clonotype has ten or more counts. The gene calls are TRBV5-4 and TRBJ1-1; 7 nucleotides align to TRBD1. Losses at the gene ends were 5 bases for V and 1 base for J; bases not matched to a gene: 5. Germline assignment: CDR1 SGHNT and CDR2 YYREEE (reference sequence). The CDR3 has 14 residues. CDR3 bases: TGTGCCAGCAGGACAGGACAGGCGAACACTGAAGCTTTCTTT. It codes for CASRTGQANTEAFF.

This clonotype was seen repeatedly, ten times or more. The CDR3 is CASSRPGAGANVLTF. The CDR3 DNA sequence: TGTGCCAGCAGCCGGCCAGGGGCTGGGGCCAACGTCCTGACTTTC. The V call is TRBV7-2, the J call TRBJ2-6, with D perhaps TRBD1 (6 bases). Trimming cost V 5 bases and J 2 bases, with 10 bases left between them. CDR3 length equals 15 residues. The germline gives CDR1 SGHTA, CDR2 FQGNSA.

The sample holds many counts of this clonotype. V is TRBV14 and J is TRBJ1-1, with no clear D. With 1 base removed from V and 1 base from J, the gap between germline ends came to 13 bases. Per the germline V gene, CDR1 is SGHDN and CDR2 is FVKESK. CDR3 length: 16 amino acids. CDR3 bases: TGTGCCAGCAGCCAAGTGACGGGCAGCCGGAACACTGAAGCTTTCTTT. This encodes CASSQVTGSRNTEAFF.

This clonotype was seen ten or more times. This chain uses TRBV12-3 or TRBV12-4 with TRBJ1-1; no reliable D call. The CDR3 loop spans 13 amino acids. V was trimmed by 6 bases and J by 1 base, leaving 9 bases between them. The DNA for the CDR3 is TGTGCCAGCAGCAGAATACAGAACACTGAAGCTTTCTTT. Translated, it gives CASSRIQNTEAFF.

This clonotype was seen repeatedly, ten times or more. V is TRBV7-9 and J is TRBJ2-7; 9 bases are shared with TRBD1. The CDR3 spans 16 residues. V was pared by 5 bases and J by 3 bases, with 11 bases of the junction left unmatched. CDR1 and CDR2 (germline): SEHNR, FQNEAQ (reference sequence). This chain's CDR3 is CASSALQGAGIYEQYF. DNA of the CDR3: TGTGCCAGCAGCGCCTTACAGGGGGCGGGGATCTACGAGCAGTACTTC.

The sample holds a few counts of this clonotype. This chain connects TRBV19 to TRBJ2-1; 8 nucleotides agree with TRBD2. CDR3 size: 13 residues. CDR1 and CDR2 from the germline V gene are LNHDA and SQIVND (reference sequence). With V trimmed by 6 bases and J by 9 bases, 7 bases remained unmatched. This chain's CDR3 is CASSEREFGEQFF. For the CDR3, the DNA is TGTGCCAGTAGCGAGCGGGAGTTTGGTGAGCAGTTCTTC.

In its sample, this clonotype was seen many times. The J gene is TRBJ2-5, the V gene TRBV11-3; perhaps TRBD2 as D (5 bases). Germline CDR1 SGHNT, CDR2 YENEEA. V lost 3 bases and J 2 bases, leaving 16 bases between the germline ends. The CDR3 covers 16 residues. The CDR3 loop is CASSFTRAPGQETQYF. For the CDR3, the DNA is TGTGCCAGCAGCTTCACTCGGGCGCCGGGGCAAGAGACCCAGTACTTC.

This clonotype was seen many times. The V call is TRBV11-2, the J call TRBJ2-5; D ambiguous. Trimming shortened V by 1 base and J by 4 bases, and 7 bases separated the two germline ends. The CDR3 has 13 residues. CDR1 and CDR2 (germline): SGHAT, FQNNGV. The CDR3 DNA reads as TGTGCCAGCAGCTTAGCCCGCAGAGAGACCCAGTACTTC. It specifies CASSLARRETQYF.

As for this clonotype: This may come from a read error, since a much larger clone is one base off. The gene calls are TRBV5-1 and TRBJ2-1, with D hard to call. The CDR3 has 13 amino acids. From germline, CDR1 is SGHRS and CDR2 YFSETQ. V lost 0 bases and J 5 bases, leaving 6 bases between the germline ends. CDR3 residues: CASSLARHNEQFF. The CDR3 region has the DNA TGCGCCAGCAGCTTGGCCCGGCACAATGAGCAGTTCTTC. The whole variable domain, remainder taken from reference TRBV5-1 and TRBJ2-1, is KAGVTQTPRYLIKTRGQQVTLSCSPISGHRSVSWYQQTPGQGLQFLFEYFSETQRNKGNFPGRFSGRQFSNSRSEMNVSTLELGDSALYLCASSLARHNEQFFGPGTRLTVL.

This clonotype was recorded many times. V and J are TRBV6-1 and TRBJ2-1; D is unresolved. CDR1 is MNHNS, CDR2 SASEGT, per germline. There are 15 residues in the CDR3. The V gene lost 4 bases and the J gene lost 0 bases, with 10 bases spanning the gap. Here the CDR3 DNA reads TGTGCCAGCAGTGTTCAGACGAGCTCCTACAATGAGCAGTTCTTC. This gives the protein CASSVQTSSYNEQFF.

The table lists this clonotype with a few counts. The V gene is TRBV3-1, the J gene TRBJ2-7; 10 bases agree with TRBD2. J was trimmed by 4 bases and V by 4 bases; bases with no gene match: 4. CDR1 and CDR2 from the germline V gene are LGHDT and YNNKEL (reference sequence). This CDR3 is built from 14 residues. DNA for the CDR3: TGTGCCAGCAGCCCGCTAGCGGGAGAATACGAGCAGTACTTC. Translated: CASSPLAGEYEQYF.

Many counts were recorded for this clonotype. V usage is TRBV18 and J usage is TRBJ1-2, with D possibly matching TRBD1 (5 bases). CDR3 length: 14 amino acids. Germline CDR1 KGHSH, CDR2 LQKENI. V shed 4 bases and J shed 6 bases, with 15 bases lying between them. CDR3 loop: CASSRDDGVDGYTF. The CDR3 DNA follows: TGTGCCAGCTCACGGGACGACGGAGTGGATGGCTACACCTTC.

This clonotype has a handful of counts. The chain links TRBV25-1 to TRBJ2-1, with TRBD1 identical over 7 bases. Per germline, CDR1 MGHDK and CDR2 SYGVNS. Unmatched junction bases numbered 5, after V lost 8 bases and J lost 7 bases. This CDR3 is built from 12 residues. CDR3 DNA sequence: TGTGCCAGCGGACAGGATCCTAATGAGCAGTTCTTC. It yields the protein CASGQDPNEQFF.

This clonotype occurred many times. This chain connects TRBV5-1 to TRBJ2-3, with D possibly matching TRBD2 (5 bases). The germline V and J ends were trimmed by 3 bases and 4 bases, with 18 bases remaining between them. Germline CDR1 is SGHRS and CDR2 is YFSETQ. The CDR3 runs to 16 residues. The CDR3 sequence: CASSSSSKPSPDTQYF. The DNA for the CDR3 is TGCGCCAGCAGCTCTTCTAGCAAACCCAGCCCAGATACGCAGTATTTT.

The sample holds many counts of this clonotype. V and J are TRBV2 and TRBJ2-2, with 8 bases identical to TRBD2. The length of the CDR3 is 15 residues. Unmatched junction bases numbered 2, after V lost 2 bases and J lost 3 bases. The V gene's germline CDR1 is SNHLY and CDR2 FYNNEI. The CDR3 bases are TGTGCCAGCAGTGAAAGCGGGAGTTACACCGGGGAGCTGTTTTTT. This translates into CASSESGSYTGELFF.

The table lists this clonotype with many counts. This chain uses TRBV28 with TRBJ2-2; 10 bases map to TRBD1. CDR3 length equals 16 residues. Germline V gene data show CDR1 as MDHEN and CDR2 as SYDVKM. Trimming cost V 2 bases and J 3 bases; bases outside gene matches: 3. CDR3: CASSLAGQGDTGELFF. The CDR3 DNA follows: TGTGCCAGCAGTTTAGCCGGACAGGGGGACACCGGGGAGCTGTTTTTT.

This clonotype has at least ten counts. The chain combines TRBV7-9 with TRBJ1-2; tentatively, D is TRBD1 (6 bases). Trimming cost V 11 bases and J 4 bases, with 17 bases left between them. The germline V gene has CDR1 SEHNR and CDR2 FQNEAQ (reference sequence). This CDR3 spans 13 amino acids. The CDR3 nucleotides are TGTGCCTGCGGGGCGGGACACTTCTATGGCTACACCTTC. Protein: CACGAGHFYGYTF.

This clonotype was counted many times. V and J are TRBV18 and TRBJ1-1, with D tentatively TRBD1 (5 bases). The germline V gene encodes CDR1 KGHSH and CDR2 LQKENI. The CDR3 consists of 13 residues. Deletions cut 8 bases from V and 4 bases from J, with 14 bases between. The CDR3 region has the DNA TGTGCCAGCACCAACAATGGGGGCACTGAAGCTTTCTTT. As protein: CASTNNGGTEAFF.

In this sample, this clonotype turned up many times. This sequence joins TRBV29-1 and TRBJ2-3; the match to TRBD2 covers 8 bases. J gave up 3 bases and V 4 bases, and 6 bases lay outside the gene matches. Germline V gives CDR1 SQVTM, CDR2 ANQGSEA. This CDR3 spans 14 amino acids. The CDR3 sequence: CSVGPAGVTDTQYF. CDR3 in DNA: TGCAGCGTTGGACCAGCGGGAGTGACAGATACGCAGTATTTT.

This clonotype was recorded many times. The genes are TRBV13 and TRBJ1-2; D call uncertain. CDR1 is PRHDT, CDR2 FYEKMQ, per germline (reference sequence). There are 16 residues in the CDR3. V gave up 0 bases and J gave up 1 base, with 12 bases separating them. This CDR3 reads CASSLGRTGLNYGYTF. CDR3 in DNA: TGTGCCAGCAGCTTAGGCAGGACCGGCCTTAACTATGGCTACACCTTC.

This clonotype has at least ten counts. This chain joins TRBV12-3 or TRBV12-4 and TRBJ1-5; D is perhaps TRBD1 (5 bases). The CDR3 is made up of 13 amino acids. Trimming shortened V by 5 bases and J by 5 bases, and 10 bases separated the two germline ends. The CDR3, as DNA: TGTGCCAGCAGTAGACAGCCTGATCAGCCCCAGCATTTT. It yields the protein CASSRQPDQPQHF.

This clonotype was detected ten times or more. CDR3 nucleotides: TGTGCCAGCAGCTTAGGACTAGCGGTGGGAAATGAGCAGTTCTTC. Translation: CASSLGLAVGNEQFF. The chain recombines TRBV7-6 with TRBJ2-1, with 9 bases matching TRBD2. The germline V gene encodes CDR1 SGHVS and CDR2 FNYEAQ. The CDR3 is 15 residues long. Losses at the gene ends were 1 base for V and 7 bases for J; bases not matched to a gene: 5.

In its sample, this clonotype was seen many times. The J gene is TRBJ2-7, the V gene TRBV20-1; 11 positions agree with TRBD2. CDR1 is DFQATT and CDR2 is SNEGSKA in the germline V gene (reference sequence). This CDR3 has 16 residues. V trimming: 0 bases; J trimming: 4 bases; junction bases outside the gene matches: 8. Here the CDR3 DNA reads TGCAGTGCTAGAGACCTAACCGGGACTAGCGGTTACGAGCAGTACTTC. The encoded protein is CSARDLTGTSGYEQYF.

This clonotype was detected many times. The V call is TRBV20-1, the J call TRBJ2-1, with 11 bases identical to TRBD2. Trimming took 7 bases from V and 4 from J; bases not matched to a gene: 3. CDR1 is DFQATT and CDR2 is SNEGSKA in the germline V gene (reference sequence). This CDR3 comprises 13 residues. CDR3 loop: CSGRLAGYNEQFF. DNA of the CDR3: TGCAGTGGACGACTAGCGGGGTACAATGAGCAGTTCTTC.